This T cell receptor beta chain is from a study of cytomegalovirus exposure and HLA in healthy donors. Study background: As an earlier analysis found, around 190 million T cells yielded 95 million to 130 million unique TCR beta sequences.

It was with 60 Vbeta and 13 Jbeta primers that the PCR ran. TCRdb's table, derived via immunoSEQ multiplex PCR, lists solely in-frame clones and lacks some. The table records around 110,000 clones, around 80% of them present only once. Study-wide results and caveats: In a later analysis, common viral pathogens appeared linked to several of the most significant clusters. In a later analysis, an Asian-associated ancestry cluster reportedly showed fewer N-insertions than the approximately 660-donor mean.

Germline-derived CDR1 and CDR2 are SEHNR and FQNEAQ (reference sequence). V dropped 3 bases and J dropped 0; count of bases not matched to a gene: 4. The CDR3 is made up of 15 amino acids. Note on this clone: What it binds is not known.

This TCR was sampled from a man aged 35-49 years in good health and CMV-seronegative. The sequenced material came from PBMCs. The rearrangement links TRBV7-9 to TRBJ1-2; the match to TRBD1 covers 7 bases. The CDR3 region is CASSFPGTANYGYTF. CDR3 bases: TGTGCCAGCAGCTTCCCAGGGACAGCTAACTATGGCTACACCTTC.